This is a list of T cell receptor beta chains from one sample in a study of CD8 T cells in ankylosing spondylitis. TCRdb recomputed calls from the 5' RACE reads with MiXCR, one row per CDR3 protein. Seen here are around 430,000 distinct CDR3 sequences, about a sixth observed once, and the top ten hold 1%. Sequencing used blood, either unsorted or a sorted T cell fraction (not recorded which). These receptors were obtained from a male donor with ankylosing spondylitis. The CDR3 runs from the conserved cysteine through the conserved F or W. A D gene is named only where the DNA matches it firmly. Expanded clones are given a class, and other clones once, few, many or no size at all.

j_call clone_size d_call v_call cdr3_nt cdr3_aa
TRBJ1-1 many NA TRBV20-1 TGCAGTGCTAAAGACCCGGGGAGAGAAGCTTTCTTT CSAKDPGREAFF
TRBJ2-7 few TRBD1 TRBV6-1 TGTGCCAGCAGGCCCCCGGGACAGGGGTCTCCGTACTTC CASRPPGQGSPYF
TRBJ1-2 few NA TRBV5-1 TGCGCCAGCAGCTTGACGGGGTCGGCCGGCGGCTACACCTTC CASSLTGSAGGYTF
TRBJ1-6 few NA TRBV18 TGTGCCAGCTCACCCCCGGGGAGGTACGGCAATTCACCCCTCCACTTT CASSPPGRYGNSPLHF
TRBJ2-3 many NA TRBV6-1 TGTGCCAGCAGTATCCTAGCCGCAGATACGCAGTATTTT CASSILAADTQYF
TRBJ2-1 few TRBD2 TRBV11-2 TGTGCCAGCAGCTTAGGGTCTGTTGGGACTAGCCCACTTGAGCAGTTCTTC CASSLGSVGTSPLEQFF
TRBJ2-3 many NA TRBV11-2 TGTGCCAGCAGCCCGGACCGGGATACGCAGTATTTT CASSPDRDTQYF
TRBJ2-7 few TRBD1 TRBV29-1 TGCAGCGCAGGGACAGGGTTGACGGACGAGCAGTACTTC CSAGTGLTDEQYF
TRBJ1-5 few NA TRBV6-2/TRBV6-3 TGTGCCAGCAGTGCACCAGGGGAAGCCCCAAATCAGCCCCAGCATTTT CASSAPGEAPNQPQHF
TRBJ2-1 few NA TRBV4-1 TGCGCCAGCAGCCAAGAATCAATACGCGGGACGTGGACTTACAATGAGCAGTTCTTC CASSQESIRGTWTYNEQFF
TRBJ1-1 many TRBD1 TRBV7-2 TGTGCCAGCGGGGGACAGCTGAACACTGAAGCTTTCTTT CASGGQLNTEAFF
TRBJ2-7 few NA TRBV7-2 TGTGCCAGCAGCTTACCAGGGGGGGCTAACACCTACGAGCAGTACTTC CASSLPGGANTYEQYF
TRBJ1-1 NA TRBD1 TRBV3-1 TGTGCCAGCAGCCGTGGACAGGGCCCGAACACTGAAGCTTTCTTT CASSRGQGPNTEAFF
TRBJ2-1 few NA TRBV7-3 TGTGCCAGCAGCTCCGTGGGGACTCGCTCCTACAATGAGCAGTTCTTC CASSSVGTRSYNEQFF
TRBJ2-7 NA TRBD2 TRBV14 TGTGCCAGCAGCCTAAGAGGCACGGGACTAGCGGGAAATGGGGGCGAGCAGTACTTC CASSLRGTGLAGNGGEQYF
TRBJ1-1 NA NA TRBV9 TGTGCCAGCAGCGTAGGGCTGGGGTCCCAGAACACTGAAGCTTTCTTT CASSVGLGSQNTEAFF
TRBJ1-5 NA NA TRBV15 TGTGCCACCAGCAGAGAGACCATGCAAAAGCCCCAGCATTTT CATSRETMQKPQHF
TRBJ2-6 many NA TRBV4-3 TGCGCCAGCAGCCCCGAGATTCGGACAGTCCTTAGCTCTGGGGCCAACGTCCTGACTTTC CASSPEIRTVLSSGANVLTF
TRBJ1-1 NA TRBD1 TRBV6-2/TRBV6-3 TGTGCCAGCAGTTACTCGCAGGGGGTAGCTTTCTTT CASSYSQGVAFF
TRBJ1-3 NA NA TRBV7-2 TGTGCCAGCAGCTTAATGGCCGCCTCTGGAAACACCATATATTTT CASSLMAASGNTIYF
TRBJ2-7 NA NA TRBV18 TGTGCCAGCTCTCCTACTACCGGGGGAAACTACGAGCAGTACTTC CASSPTTGGNYEQYF
TRBJ2-3 NA TRBD1 TRBV6-1 TGTGCCAGCATGCGGACAGGGTCTAGCACAGATACGCAGTATTTT CASMRTGSSTDTQYF
TRBJ1-2 NA NA TRBV27 TGTGCCAGCAGTCCCCCCGTAGAAGATTATTATGGCTACACCTTC CASSPPVEDYYGYTF
TRBJ2-3 NA NA TRBV4-3 TGCGCCAGCAGCCAAGATTGGGGAGATACGCAGTATTTT CASSQDWGDTQYF
TRBJ1-1 NA TRBD1 TRBV29-1 TGCAGCGGCCGGGACAGGGAGTACACTGAAGCTTTCTTT CSGRDREYTEAFF
TRBJ2-5 NA NA TRBV18 TGTGCCAGCTCCCGAGGGCTCCAAGAGACCTTGTACTTC CASSRGLQETLYF
TRBJ1-1 few TRBD1 TRBV20-1 TGCAGTGCGACCGGGACAGGGTATATGAACACTGAAGCTTTCTTT CSATGTGYMNTEAFF
TRBJ2-3 NA TRBD2 TRBV11-2 TGTGCCAGCAGCCAGGTCGGCGGCGGGGGGGCCCGGAATACGCAGTATTTT CASSQVGGGGARNTQYF
TRBJ2-1 few TRBD2 TRBV4-3 TGCGCCAGCAGCCAAGGACCCTCTAGCGGATCCTACAATGAGCAGTTCTTC CASSQGPSSGSYNEQFF
TRBJ2-4 NA NA TRBV7-8 TGTGCCAGCAGCCCCACTGGGGACTTAATAAGTACCCGGACCAAAAACATTCAGTACTTC CASSPTGDLISTRTKNIQYF
TRBJ2-3 NA TRBD2 TRBV28 TGTGCCAGCAGTTTCCCCCGACTAGCGGGAGCCCGTACGCAGTATTTT CASSFPRLAGARTQYF
TRBJ2-1 many NA TRBV4-3 TGCGCCAGCAGCCAAGATCTAGGAGGGGGGAGTGATGAGCAGTTCTTC CASSQDLGGGSDEQFF